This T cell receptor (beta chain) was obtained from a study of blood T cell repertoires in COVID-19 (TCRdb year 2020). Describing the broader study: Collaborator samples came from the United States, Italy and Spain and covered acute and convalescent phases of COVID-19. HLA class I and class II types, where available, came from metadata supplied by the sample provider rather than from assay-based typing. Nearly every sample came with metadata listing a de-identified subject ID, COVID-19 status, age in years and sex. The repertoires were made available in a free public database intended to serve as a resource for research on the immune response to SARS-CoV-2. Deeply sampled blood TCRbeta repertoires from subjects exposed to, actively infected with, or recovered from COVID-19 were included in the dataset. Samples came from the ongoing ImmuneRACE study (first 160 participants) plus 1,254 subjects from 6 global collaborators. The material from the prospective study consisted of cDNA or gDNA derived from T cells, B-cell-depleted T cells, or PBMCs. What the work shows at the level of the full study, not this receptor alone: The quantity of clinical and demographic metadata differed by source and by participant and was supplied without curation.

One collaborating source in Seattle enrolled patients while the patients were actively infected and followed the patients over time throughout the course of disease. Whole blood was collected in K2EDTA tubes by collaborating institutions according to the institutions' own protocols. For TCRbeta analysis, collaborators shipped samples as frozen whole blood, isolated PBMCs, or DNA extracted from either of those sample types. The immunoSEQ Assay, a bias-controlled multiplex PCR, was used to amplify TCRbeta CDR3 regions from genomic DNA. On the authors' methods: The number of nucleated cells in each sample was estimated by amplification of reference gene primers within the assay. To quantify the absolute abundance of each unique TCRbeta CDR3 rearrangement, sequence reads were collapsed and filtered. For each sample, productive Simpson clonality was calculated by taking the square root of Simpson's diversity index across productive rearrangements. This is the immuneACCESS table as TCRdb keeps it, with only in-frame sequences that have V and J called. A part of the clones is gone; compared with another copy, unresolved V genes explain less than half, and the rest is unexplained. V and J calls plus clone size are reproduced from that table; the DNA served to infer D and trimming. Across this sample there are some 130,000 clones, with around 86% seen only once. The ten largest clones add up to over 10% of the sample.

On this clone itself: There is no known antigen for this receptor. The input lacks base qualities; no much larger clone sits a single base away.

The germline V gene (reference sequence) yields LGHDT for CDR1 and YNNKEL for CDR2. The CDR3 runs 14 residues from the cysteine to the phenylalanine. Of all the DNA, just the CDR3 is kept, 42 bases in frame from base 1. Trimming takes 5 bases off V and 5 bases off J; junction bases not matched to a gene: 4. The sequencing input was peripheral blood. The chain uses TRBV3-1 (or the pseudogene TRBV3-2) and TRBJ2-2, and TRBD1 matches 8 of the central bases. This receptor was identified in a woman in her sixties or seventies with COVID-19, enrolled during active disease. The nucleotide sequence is TGTGCCAGCAGCTACACAGGGGGTACCGGGGAGCTGTTTTTT. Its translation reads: CASSYTGGTGELFF.